This T cell receptor beta chain was retrieved from a study of cytomegalovirus exposure and HLA in healthy donors. It was with 60 Vbeta and 13 Jbeta primers that the PCR ran. The repertoire was sequenced with immunoSEQ multiplex PCR; TCRdb's copy has only in-frame clones and lacks some. The table lists some 110,000 clones, roughly 70% of them singletons. Per germline, CDR1 SGHVS and CDR2 FNYEAQ. The V end lost 4 bases, the J end lost 10 bases, and 13 bases lay between the germline ends. This CDR3 has 12 amino acids. Healthy bone marrow donors made up the donor group. General study results and limits: Certain indistinguishable V segments, among them TRBV6-2 and TRBV6-3, were excluded. CMV antigen specificity of a few CMV-associated chains was confirmed in vitro.

This clone showed up just once. The antigen remains unidentified. Sequenced: PBMCs. The TCR sequence derives from a woman aged 50 to 60 in good health and CMV-seropositive. The J gene is TRBJ1-1, the V gene TRBV7-6; D is undetermined. The CDR3 region is CASSSGNGVAFF. The CDR3 nucleotides are TGTGCCAGCAGCTCCGGGAATGGGGTAGCTTTCTTT.